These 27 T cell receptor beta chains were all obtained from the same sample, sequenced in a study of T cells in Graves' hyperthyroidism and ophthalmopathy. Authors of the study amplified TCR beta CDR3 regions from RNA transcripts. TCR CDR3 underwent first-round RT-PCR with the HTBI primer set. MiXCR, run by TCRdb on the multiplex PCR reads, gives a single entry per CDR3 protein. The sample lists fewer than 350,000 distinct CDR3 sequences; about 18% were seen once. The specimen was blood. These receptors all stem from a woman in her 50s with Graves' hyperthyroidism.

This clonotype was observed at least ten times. The CDR3, as DNA: TGTGCCAGCAGTTACCTGACTAGCGGGAGTAGTGGGTCCTACGAGCAGTACTTC. Translation: CASSYLTSGSSGSYEQYF. The J gene is TRBJ2-7, the V gene TRBV27; 12 nucleotides align to TRBD2. CDR3 length equals 18 residues. Germline V gene sequence: CDR1 MNHEY, CDR2 SMNVEV (reference sequence). With 4 bases clipped from V and 1 base from J, the junction kept 11 bases outside the gene matches.

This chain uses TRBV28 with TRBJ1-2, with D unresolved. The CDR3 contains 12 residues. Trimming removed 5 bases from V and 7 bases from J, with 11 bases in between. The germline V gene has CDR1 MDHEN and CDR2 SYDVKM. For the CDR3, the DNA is TGTGCCAGCAGTGTAGAAGAGTTTGGCTACACCTTC. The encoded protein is CASSVEEFGYTF.

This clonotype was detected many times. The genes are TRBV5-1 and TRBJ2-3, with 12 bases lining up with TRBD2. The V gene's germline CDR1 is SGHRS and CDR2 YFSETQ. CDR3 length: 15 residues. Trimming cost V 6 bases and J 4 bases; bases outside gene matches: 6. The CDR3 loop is CASTLAGGPSDTQYF. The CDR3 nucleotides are TGCGCCAGCACCCTAGCGGGAGGGCCGTCAGATACGCAGTATTTT.

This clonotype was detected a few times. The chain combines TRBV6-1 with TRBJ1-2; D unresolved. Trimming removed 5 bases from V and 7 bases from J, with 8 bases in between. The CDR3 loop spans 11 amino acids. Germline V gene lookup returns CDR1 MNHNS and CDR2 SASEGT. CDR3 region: CASSSESGYTF. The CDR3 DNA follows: TGTGCCAGCAGTTCAGAGAGTGGCTACACCTTC.

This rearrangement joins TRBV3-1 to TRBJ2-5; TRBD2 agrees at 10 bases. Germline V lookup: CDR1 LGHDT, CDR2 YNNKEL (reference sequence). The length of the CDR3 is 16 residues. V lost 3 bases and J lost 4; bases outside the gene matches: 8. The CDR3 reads CASSQAGLAGAETQYF. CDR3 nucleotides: TGTGCCAGCAGCCAGGCGGGGCTAGCGGGAGCAGAGACCCAGTACTTC.

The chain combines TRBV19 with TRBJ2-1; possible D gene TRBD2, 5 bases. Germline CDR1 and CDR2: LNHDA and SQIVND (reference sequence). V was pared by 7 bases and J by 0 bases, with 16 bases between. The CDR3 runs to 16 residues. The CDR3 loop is CASTPRSGSSYNEQFF. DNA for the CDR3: TGTGCCAGTACCCCCCGGAGCGGCAGCTCCTACAATGAGCAGTTCTTC.

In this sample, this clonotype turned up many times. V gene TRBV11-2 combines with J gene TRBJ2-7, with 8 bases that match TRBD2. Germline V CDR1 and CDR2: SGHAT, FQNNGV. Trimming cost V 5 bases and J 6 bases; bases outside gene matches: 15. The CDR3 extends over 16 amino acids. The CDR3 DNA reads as TGTGCCAGCAGCCCAGTCCTCCTAGCGGGTGGCACCGAGCAGTACTTC. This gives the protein CASSPVLLAGGTEQYF. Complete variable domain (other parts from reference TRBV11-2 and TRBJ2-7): EAGVAQSPRYKIIEKRQSVAFWCNPISGHATLYWYQQILGQGPKLLIQFQNNGVVDDSQLPKDRFSAERLKGVDSTLKIQPAKLEDSAVYLCASSPVLLAGGTEQYFGPGTRLTVT.

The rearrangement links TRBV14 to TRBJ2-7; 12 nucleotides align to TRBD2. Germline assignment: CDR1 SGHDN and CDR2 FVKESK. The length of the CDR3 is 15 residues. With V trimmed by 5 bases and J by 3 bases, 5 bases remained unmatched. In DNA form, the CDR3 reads TGTGCCAGCAGCAGGACTAGCGGGATCCTCTACGAGCAGTACTTC. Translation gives CASSRTSGILYEQYF.

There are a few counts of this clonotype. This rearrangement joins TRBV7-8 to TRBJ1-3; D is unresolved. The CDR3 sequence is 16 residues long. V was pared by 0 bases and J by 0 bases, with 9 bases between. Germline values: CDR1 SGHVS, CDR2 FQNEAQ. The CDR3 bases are TGTGCCAGCAGCTTAGCGTGGGGTCTCTCTGGAAACACCATATATTTT. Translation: CASSLAWGLSGNTIYF.

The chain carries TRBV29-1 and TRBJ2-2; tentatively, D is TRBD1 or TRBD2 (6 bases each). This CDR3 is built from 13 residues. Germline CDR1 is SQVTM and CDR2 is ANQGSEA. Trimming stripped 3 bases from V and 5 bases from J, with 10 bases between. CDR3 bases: TGCAGCGTTGATCGAGGGGGGACCGGGGAGCTGTTTTTT. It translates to CSVDRGGTGELFF.

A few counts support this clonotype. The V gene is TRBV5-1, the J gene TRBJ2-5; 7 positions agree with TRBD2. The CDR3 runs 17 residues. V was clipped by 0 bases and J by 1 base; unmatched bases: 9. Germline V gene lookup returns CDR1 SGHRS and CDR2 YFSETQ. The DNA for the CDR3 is TGCGCCAGCAGCTTGGGCTCTTCCGGGGGGTTCCAAGAGACCCAGTACTTC. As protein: CASSLGSSGGFQETQYF.

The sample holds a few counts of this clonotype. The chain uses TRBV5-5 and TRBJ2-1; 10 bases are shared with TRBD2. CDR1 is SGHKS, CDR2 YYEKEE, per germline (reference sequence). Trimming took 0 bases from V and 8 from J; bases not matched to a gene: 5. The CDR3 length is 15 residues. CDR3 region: CASSLGLAGVHEQFF. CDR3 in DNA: TGTGCCAGCAGCTTGGGGCTAGCGGGAGTTCATGAGCAGTTCTTC.

The CDR3 bases are TGCGCCAGCAGCCAAGGAGCGAGACAAGGGAATGAAAAACTGTTTTTT. Its protein product is CASSQGARQGNEKLFF. J is TRBJ1-4 and V is TRBV4-1, with unresolved D. Germline assignment: CDR1 MGHRA and CDR2 YSYEKL. There are 16 residues in the CDR3. Between the trimmed V and J ends, which lost 1 base and 5 bases, there was a span of 14 bases.

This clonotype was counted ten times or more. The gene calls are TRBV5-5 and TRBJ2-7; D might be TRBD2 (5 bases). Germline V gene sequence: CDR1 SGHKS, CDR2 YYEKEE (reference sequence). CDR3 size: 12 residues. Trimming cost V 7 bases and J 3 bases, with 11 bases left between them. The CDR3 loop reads CASASGNYEQYF. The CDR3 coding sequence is TGTGCCAGCGCAAGCGGAAACTACGAGCAGTACTTC. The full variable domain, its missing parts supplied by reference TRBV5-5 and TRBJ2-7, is DAGVTQSPTHLIKTRGQQVTLRCSPISGHKSVSWYQQVLGQGPQFIFQYYEKEERGRGNFPDRFSARQFPNYSSELNVNALLLGDSALYLCASASGNYEQYFGPGTRLTVT.

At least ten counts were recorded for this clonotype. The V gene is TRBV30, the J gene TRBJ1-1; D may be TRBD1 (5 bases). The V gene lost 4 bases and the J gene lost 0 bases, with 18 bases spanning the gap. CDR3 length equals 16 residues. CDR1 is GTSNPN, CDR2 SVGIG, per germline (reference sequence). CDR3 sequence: CAWKGWGRLMNTEAFF. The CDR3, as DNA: TGTGCCTGGAAGGGTTGGGGCAGGCTAATGAACACTGAAGCTTTCTTT.

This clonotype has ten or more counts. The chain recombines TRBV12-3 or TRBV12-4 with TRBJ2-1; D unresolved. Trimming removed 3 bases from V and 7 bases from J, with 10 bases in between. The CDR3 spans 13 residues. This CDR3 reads CASSFGVGNEQFF. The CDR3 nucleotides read TGTGCCAGCAGTTTTGGGGTGGGGAATGAGCAGTTCTTC.

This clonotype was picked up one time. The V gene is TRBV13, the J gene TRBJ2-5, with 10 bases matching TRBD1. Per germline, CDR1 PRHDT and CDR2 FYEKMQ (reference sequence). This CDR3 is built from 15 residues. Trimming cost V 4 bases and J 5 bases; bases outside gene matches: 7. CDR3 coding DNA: TGTGCCAGCAGCTCCTCGGACAGGGGGAGTGAGACCCAGTACTTC. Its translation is CASSSSDRGSETQYF.

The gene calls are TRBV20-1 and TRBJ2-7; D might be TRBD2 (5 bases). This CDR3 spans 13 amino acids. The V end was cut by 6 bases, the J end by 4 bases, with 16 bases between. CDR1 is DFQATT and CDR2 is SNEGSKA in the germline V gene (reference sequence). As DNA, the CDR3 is TGCAGTGCCCCGCCTAGCCCTTCATACGAGCAGTACTTC. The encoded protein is CSAPPSPSYEQYF.

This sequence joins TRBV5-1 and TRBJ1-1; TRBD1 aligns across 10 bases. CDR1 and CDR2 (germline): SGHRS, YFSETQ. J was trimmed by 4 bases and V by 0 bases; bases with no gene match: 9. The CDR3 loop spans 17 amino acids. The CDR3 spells CASSLAPGQGFFTEAFF. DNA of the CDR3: TGCGCCAGCAGCTTGGCCCCGGGACAGGGGTTCTTCACTGAAGCTTTCTTT.

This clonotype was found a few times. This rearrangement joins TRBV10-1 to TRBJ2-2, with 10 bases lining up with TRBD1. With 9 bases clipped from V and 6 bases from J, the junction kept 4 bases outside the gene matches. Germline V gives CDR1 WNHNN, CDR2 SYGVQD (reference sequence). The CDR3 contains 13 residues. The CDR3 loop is CASGTGEAGELFF. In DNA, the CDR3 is TGCGCCAGTGGGACAGGGGAAGCCGGGGAGCTGTTTTTT.

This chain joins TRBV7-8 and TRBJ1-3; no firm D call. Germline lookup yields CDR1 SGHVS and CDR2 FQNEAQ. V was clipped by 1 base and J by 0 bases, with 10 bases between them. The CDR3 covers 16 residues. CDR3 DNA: TGTGCCAGCAGCTTAGATCCGTCCCTCTCTGGAAACACCATATATTTT. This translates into CASSLDPSLSGNTIYF.

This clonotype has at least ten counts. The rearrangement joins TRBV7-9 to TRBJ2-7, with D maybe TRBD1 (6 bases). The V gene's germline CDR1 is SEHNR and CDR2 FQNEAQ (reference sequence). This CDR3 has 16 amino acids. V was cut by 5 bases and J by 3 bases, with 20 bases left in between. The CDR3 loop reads CASSLTSGTPHYEQYF. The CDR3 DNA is TGTGCCAGCAGCCTGACGTCCGGGACACCACACTACGAGCAGTACTTC.

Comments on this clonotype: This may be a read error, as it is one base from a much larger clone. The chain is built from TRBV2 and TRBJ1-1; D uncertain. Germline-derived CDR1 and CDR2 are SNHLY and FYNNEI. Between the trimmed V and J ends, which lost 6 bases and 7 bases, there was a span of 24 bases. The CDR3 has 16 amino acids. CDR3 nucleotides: TGTGCCAGCAGCGCCCCCGGACCTATAAAAGCGTGTGAAGCTTTCTTT. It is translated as CASSAPGPIKACEAFF.

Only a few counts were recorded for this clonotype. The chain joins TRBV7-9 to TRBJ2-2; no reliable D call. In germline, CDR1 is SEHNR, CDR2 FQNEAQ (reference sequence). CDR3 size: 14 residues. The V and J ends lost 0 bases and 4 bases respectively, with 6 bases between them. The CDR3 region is CASSLAGITGELFF. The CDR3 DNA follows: TGTGCCAGCAGCTTAGCCGGTATCACCGGGGAGCTGTTTTTT.

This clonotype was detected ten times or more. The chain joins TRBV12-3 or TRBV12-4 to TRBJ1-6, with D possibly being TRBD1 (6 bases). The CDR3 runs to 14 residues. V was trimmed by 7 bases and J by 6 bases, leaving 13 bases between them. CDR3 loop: CASTRQVLNSPLHF. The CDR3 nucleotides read TGTGCCAGCACGCGACAGGTCCTTAATTCACCCCTCCACTTT.

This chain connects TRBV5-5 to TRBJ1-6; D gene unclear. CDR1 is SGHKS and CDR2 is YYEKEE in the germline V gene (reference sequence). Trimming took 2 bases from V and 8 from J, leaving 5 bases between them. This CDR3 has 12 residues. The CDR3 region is CASSFRDSPLHF. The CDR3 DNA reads TGTGCCAGCAGCTTCCGGGATTCACCCCTCCACTTT.

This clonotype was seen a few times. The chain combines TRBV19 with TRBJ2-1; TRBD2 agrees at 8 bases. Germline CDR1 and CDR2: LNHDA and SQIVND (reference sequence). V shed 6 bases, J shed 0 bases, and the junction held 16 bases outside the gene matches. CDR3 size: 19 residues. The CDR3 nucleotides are TGTGCCAGTAGCCCTTCCGGAGCGGGAGAATGGGGCTCCTACAATGAGCAGTTCTTC. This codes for CASSPSGAGEWGSYNEQFF. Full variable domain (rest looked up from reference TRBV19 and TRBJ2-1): DGGITQSPKYLFRKEGQNVTLSCEQNLNHDAMYWYRQDPGQGLRLIYYSQIVNDFQKGDIAEGYSVSREKKESFPLTVTSAQKNPTAFYLCASSPSGAGEWGSYNEQFFGPGTRLTVL.